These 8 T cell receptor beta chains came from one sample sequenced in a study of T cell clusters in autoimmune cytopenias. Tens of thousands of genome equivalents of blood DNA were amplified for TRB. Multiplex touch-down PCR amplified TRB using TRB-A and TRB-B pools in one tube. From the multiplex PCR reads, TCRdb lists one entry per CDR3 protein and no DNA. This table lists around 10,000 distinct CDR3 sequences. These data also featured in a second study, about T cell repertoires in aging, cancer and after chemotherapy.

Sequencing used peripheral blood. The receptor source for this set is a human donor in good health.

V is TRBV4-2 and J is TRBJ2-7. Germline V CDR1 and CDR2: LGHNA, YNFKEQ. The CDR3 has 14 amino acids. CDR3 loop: CASSQGRQTYEQYF.

CDR3 loop: CSAMGLGGDTQYF. This chain connects TRBV20-1 to TRBJ2-3; TCRdb gives TRBD2 as the D gene, but with no DNA this cannot be confirmed. Per germline, CDR1 DFQATT and CDR2 SNEGSKA (reference sequence). The CDR3 is 13 residues long.

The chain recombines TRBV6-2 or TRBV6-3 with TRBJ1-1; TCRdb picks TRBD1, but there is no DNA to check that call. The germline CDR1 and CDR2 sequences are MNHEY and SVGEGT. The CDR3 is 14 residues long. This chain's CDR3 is CASSPWQGIAEAFF.

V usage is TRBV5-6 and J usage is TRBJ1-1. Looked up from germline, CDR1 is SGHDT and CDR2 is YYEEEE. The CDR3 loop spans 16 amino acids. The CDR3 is CASSFWRAGRNTEAFF. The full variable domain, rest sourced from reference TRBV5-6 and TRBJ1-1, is DAGVTQSPTHLIKTRGQQVTLRCSPKSGHDTVSWYQQALGQGPQFIFQYYEEEERQRGNFPDRFSGHQFPNYSSELNVNALLLGDSALYLCASSFWRAGRNTEAFFGQGTRLTVV.

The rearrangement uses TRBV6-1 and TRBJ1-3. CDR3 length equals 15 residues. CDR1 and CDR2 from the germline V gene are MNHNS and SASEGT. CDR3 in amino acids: CASSEVGTSGNTIYF.

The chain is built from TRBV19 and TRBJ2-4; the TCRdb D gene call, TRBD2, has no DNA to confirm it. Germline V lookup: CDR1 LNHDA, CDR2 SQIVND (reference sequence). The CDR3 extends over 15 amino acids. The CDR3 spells CASSIITGGKNIQYF.

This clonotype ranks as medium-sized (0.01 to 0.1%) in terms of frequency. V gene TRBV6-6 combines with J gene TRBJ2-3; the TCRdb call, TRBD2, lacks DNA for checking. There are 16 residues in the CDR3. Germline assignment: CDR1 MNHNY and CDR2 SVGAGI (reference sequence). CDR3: CASREGQLRGADTQYF.

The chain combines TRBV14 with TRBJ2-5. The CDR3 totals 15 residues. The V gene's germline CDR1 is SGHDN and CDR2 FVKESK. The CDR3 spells CASSQDMGYQETQYF.